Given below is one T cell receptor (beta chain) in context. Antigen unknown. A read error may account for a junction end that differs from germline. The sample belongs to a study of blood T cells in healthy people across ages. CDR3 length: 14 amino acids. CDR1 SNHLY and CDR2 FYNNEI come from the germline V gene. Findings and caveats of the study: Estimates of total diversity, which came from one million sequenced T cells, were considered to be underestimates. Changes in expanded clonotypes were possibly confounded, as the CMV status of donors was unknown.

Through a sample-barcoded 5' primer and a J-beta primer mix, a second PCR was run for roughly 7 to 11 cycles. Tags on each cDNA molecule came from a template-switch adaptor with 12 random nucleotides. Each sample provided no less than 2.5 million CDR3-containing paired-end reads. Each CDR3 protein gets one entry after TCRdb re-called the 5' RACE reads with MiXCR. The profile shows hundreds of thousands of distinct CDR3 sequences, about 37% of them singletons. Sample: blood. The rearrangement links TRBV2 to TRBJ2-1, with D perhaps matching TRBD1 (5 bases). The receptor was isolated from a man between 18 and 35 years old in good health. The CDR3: CASRHRISYNGQFF. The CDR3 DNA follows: TGTGCCAGCAGGCACAGGATCTCCTACAATGGGCAGTTCTTC.